This paragraph covers one TCR beta chain sequence. With about 15 and 9 cycles respectively, two nested PCRs were carried out on TCRalpha and TCRbeta cDNA. Following a re-call of the 5' RACE reads, TCRdb has one entry per CDR3 protein and lacks DNA. This table lists fewer than 550,000 distinct CDR3 sequences. The entry originates in a study of monozygotic twins with inflammatory bowel disease. The CDR3 has 14 residues. CDR1 SGHVS and CDR2 FNYEAQ come from the germline V gene. Unsorted whole blood yielded the total RNA, with T cells left unselected. This chain connects TRBV7-6 to TRBJ2-1; as DNA is missing, the TRBD1 call by TCRdb cannot be tested. This TCR came from a human donor with ulcerative colitis or Crohn's disease, or a healthy co-twin of an affected twin (not recorded which). Sequencing was performed on blood. The CDR3 loop is CASSLTGGVSEQFF.